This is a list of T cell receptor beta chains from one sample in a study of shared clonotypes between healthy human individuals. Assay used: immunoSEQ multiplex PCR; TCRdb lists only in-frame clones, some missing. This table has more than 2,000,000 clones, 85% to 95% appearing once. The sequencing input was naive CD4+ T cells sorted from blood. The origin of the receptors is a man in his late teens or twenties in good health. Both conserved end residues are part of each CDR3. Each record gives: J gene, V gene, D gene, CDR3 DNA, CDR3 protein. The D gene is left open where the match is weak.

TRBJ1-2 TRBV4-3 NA TGCGCCAGCAGCCCGGTAGTCAACTATGGCTACACCTTC CASSPVVNYGYTF
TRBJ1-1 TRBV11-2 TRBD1 TGTGCCAGCAGCCCTCCCCCGGGACAGAGGGGAGGGACTGAAGCTTTCTTT CASSPPPGQRGGTEAFF
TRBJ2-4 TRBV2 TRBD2 TGTGCCAGCAGTGAAGCGATCACCCAGCGGGGAAACATTCAGTACTTC CASSEAITQRGNIQYF
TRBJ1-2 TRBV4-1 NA TGCGCCAGCAGAGACCGGGACAAGAACTATGGCTACACCTTC CASRDRDKNYGYTF
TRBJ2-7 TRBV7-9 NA TGTGCCAGCAGCTCGTTGACAGGCGAGCAGTACTTC CASSSLTGEQYF
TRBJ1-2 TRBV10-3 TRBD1 TGTGCCATCAGTGAAGGCAGGGGGTCAGGCTACACCTTC CAISEGRGSGYTF
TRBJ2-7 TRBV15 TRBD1 TGTGCCACCAGCAGGGGGACAGGGGCCTACGAGCAGTACTTC CATSRGTGAYEQYF
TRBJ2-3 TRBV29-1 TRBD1 TGCAGCGCGGGACGAGACAGGGGCACAGATACGCAGTATTTT CSAGRDRGTDTQYF
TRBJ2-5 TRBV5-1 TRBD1 TGCGCCAGCAGACCGGACAGGGGAGAGACCCAGTACTTC CASRPDRGETQYF
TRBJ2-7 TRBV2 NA TGTGCCAGCAGGGACCTAGCCTACGAGCAGTACTTC CASRDLAYEQYF